This T cell receptor (beta chain) was identified in a study of blood T cell repertoires in COVID-19. Libraries were prepared by immunoSEQ multiplex PCR; TCRdb keeps only in-frame clonotypes and omits some of them. The repertoire has 200,000 to 250,000 clones, about four fifths of them found once; the top ten carry about 3.4%. This clone showed up just a few times. The germline V and J ends were trimmed by 4 bases and 0 bases, with 9 bases remaining between them. This CDR3 contains 14 residues. Per germline, CDR1 SQVTM and CDR2 ANQGSEA. Participant-given clinical history determined each cohort assignment.

What was sequenced was PBMCs or T cells enriched from blood (not recorded which). The receptor's source is a woman aged 60-75 years who had recovered from COVID-19. The chain joins TRBV29-1 to TRBJ2-2, with a weak D call TRBD2 (5 bases). The CDR3 protein is CSVGGLTNTGELFF. CDR3 sequence (DNA): TGCAGCGTTGGAGGACTTACGAACACCGGGGAGCTGTTTTTT.